The clone carrying this T cell receptor beta chain was found a few times. Its target is not known. This entry is derived from a study of cytomegalovirus exposure and HLA in healthy donors. Study-wide points: In an earlier analysis, in 540 or so donors, most V segments appeared productive either ~87% or ~30% of the time. In all likelihood, a cluster of highly shared sequence variants was a sequencing artifact. An analysis was carried out at a later point. It showed that HLA-associated TCR beta chains were more clonally expanded than equally common non-associated chains. TCR sequences were mostly rare, though some public TCRs occurred in many donors.

Between the trimmed V and J ends, which lost 5 bases and 6 bases, there was a span of 14 bases. The CDR3 contains 13 residues. Per the germline V gene, CDR1 is SGHAT and CDR2 is FQNNGV. Use of 60 Vbeta and 13 Jbeta primers characterized the PCR. TCRdb's copy holds only in-frame clones and misses some; the assay was immunoSEQ multiplex PCR. The sample carries 100,000 to 150,000 clones, under 12% recorded once. This chain connects TRBV11-2 to TRBJ2-7; D possibly corresponds to TRBD2 (5 bases). The source is a woman between 18 and 30 years old in good health and CMV-seropositive. The sample consisted of PBMCs. The CDR3 sequence: CASSRTSSAEQYF. CDR3 nucleotide sequence: TGTGCCAGCAGCCGAACTAGTTCTGCCGAGCAGTACTTC.